This TCR beta chain was captured by sequencing in a study of blood T cells in healthy people across ages (dated by TCRdb to between 2014 and 2017). Concerning the study at large: Template switching captured roughly one uniquely barcoded TCR beta cDNA molecule per two T cells in model experiments. To avoid experimental bias, donors of different ages were randomly spread across the sequencing lanes. The donors were split into four age groups: young (average 16 years), middle-aged (about 40), aged (over 55) and long-lived (roughly 86). The study measured age-related changes in TCR beta repertoire diversity using deep sequencing normalized with unique cDNA molecular identifiers. Using the same blood draw, the study looked at two additional independent replicas of 1 million unique cDNA reads for two donors, one aged 18 to 30 and the other aged 80 or older. General findings and caveats noted by the study authors: Donor CMV infection status was unknown, potentially confounding age-related changes in expanded clonotypes. The long-lived group showed more naive CD4+ T cells, fewer expanded clones and increased TCR diversity than the aged group, suggesting age selection. A strong correlation was found between observed TCR beta diversity and the percentage of naive T cells measured by flow cytometry. Total diversity estimates from one million sequenced T cells were considered lower bounds and underestimates. Because profiling used bulk unsorted PBMCs, naive and antigen-experienced compartments could not be compared conclusively. Observed TCR beta diversity per million T cells fell roughly linearly with age, and a significant reduction was already apparent by age around 40.

This clonotype was counted at least ten times. Its antigen is unknown. Base qualities were left out, and no much larger clone turns up one base away. The 35 to 40 donors, aged about 6 to 95 years, were systemically healthy Caucasian individuals from Russia. Approximately 9.3 milliliters of peripheral blood were collected from each donor into EDTA-treated Vacutainer tubes. Ficoll-Paque density-gradient centrifugation was used to isolate PBMCs, with at least 7 million obtained per sample. Trizol reagent was used to extract total RNA from the PBMCs, yielding at least 6 micrograms per sample. Naive CD45RAhigh/CD27high T cell percentages were measured by flow cytometry on a PBMC aliquot from every donor. Relative to germline, V is missing 2 bases and J is missing 5 bases, with 15 bases of the junction outside any gene match. CDR1 and CDR2, looked up from the germline V gene, are SQVTM and ANQGSEA. The CDR3 contains 17 residues, cysteine and phenylalanine counted. Solely the CDR3 DNA is kept, with 51 bases framed from the first base.

The library was generated by 5' RACE. Sequencing was carried out with an Illumina HiSeq 2500. A second PCR of roughly 7 to 12 cycles was run with a J-beta primer mix and a sample-barcoded 5' primer. A unique molecular identifier was introduced onto each TCR beta cDNA molecule by a template-switch 5' adaptor carrying 12 random nucleotides. Each sample yielded at least 3 million CDR3-containing paired-end reads. The Mint cDNA synthesis kit, primed by a TRBC-specific oligonucleotide, was used to synthesize first-strand cDNA from all RNA. Following uracil-DNA glycosylase treatment, all cDNA underwent a first 18-cycle PCR with the universal primers M1SS and BC2_uni_R. The published analysis was carried out like this. For normalization, 1 million high-quality reads were randomly selected from each sample, with every read carrying a distinct molecular identifier. Instead of being binned into consensus sequences, reads that shared molecular identifiers were thrown out. MiTCR, with a Q25 quality threshold and the strictest error-elimination algorithm, was used for CDR3 identification, clonotype clustering and error correction. A nonparametric unseen species model with Euler transformation was used to estimate lower-bound total TCR beta diversity. The raw public data were reprocessed by TCRdb itself: fastp quality trimming at Q25, MiXCR clonotype calling, in-frame beta chains only. Entries that share a CDR3 protein sequence are merged under the most common genes and DNA. The V and J calls here are based on TCRdb, not the publication. The sample table shows under 800,000 distinct CDR3 sequences, and more than 20% are seen once. The ten biggest clones cover approximately 3.6% of the sample.

Sequenced material: blood. The V gene is TRBV29-1 and the J gene is TRBJ2-7; the junction holds 10 bases that match TRBD2. The TCR comes from a man in his 70s in good health. The nucleotides read TGCAGCGTTGAACGGTCTAGCGGGAGTACGAAGATCAACGAGCAGTACTTC. Its product reads: CSVERSSGSTKINEQYF.